The 27 T cell receptor beta chains given below trace back to one sample, sequenced in a study of shared clonotypes between healthy human individuals. Data came from immunoSEQ multiplex PCR; TCRdb stores just in-frame clones and leaves some out. The repertoire holds about 510,000 clones, with 90% to 96% as singletons. Sequenced material: naive CD4+ T cells sorted from blood. Subset specified: CD45RA+ positively selected. The receptors here all came from a woman between 25 and 40 years old in good health.

The CDR3 DNA reads TGCGCCAGCAGCTTGGACACCCACACCGGGGAGCTGTTTTTT. Protein: CASSLDTHTGELFF. The rearrangement links TRBV5-1 to TRBJ2-2, with D unresolved. V was shortened by 0 bases and J by 3 bases, with 6 bases between the two germline ends. This CDR3 is 14 amino acids long. Germline V CDR1 and CDR2: SGHRS, YFSETQ. Full variable domain (rest looked up from reference TRBV5-1 and TRBJ2-2): KAGVTQTPRYLIKTRGQQVTLSCSPISGHRSVSWYQQTPGQGLQFLFEYFSETQRNKGNFPGRFSGRQFSNSRSEMNVSTLELGDSALYLCASSLDTHTGELFFGEGSRLTVL.

The chain recombines TRBV9 with TRBJ2-5; maybe TRBD1 (5 bases). The last part of the DNA fits TRBJ2-7 better; the J call may be wrong. This CDR3 comprises 14 residues. Germline loops: CDR1 SGDLS, CDR2 YYNGEE. This CDR3 reads CASSPTGQGSEQYF. The CDR3 region has the DNA TGTGCCAGCAGCCCTACGGGTCAGGGCAGCGAGCAGTACTTC.

The table lists this clone with a count of one. The rearrangement joins TRBV7-9 to TRBJ2-5, with D tentatively TRBD2 (6 bases). V gave up 5 bases and J gave up 2 bases, with 9 bases separating them. The CDR3 is 13 amino acids. Germline V gene sequence: CDR1 SEHNR, CDR2 FQNEAQ (reference sequence). This CDR3 is CASSRLGQETQYF. In DNA form, the CDR3 reads TGTGCCAGCAGCCGACTAGGGCAAGAGACCCAGTACTTC.

The V call is TRBV10-3, the J call TRBJ2-1; 14 positions agree with TRBD2. This CDR3 region has 14 residues. Germline V gene lookup returns CDR1 ENHRY and CDR2 SYGVKD. J was trimmed by 7 bases and V by 8 bases; bases with no gene match: 4. The CDR3 sequence: CAIGTSGSWNEQFF. CDR3 coding DNA: TGTGCCATCGGGACTAGCGGGAGCTGGAATGAGCAGTTCTTC.

The chain links TRBV6-5 to TRBJ2-7; D possibly corresponds to TRBD2 (6 bases). From germline, CDR1 is MNHEY and CDR2 SVGAGI. CDR3 size: 15 residues. V lost 5 bases and J lost 0, with 14 bases in between. CDR3 region: CASSPRYGSSYEQYF. CDR3 coding DNA: TGTGCCAGCAGTCCGAGATACGGGAGCTCCTACGAGCAGTACTTC.

The chain couples TRBV9 to TRBJ2-1, with 12 bases lining up with TRBD2. The germline V gene has CDR1 SGDLS and CDR2 YYNGEE. Trimming removed 3 bases from V and 4 bases from J; junction bases left unmatched: 11. CDR3 size: 18 residues. CDR3 coding DNA: TGTGCCAGCAGCGCCAGGACTAGCGGGGAGGGGCGTTACAATGAGCAGTTCTTC. Translation: CASSARTSGEGRYNEQFF.

The V call is TRBV5-1, the J call TRBJ2-5; TRBD1 might be the D (5 bases). The V end was cut by 0 bases, the J end by 5 bases, with 8 bases between. There are 13 residues in the CDR3. The germline gives CDR1 SGHRS, CDR2 YFSETQ. Written as DNA, the CDR3 is TGCGCCAGCAGCTTGGCTTCAGGGGAGACCCAGTACTTC. It encodes CASSLASGETQYF. The variable domain in full, with the rest retrieved from reference TRBV5-1 and TRBJ2-5, is KAGVTQTPRYLIKTRGQQVTLSCSPISGHRSVSWYQQTPGQGLQFLFEYFSETQRNKGNFPGRFSGRQFSNSRSEMNVSTLELGDSALYLCASSLASGETQYFGPGTRLLVL.

This chain uses TRBV6-4 with TRBJ1-5; no firm D call. The CDR3 extends over 15 amino acids. The germline V and J ends were trimmed by 4 bases and 1 base, with 11 bases remaining between them. Germline-derived CDR1 and CDR2 are MRHNA and SNTAGT. The CDR3 DNA follows: TGTGCCAGCAGTGTTGATGGCGTCAGCAATCAGCCCCAGCATTTT. It codes for CASSVDGVSNQPQHF.

The rearrangement uses TRBV19 and TRBJ2-1, with D uncertain. Trimming removed 5 bases from V and 5 bases from J, with 10 bases in between. Looked up from germline, CDR1 is LNHDA and CDR2 is SQIVND (reference sequence). The CDR3 spans 13 residues. The CDR3 nucleotides read TGTGCCAGTAGTGCCTCAATTCACAATGAGCAGTTCTTC. Translation: CASSASIHNEQFF.

The chain links TRBV29-1 to TRBJ1-2; maybe TRBD1 (6 bases). Germline CDR1 SQVTM, CDR2 ANQGSEA. The germline V and J ends were trimmed by 2 bases and 2 bases, with 6 bases remaining between them. This CDR3 is built from 12 residues. CDR3 loop: CSVETGNYGYTF. Here the CDR3 DNA reads TGCAGCGTTGAAACAGGGAACTATGGCTACACCTTC.

The rearrangement links TRBV6-1 to TRBJ1-5; the D is unclear. The V end was cut by 9 bases, the J end by 0 bases, with 12 bases between. Germline loops: CDR1 MNHNS, CDR2 SASEGT. This CDR3 is built from 14 residues. CDR3 residues: CASTAADSNQPQHF. The CDR3 coding sequence is TGTGCCAGTACCGCGGCGGATAGCAATCAGCCCCAGCATTTT.

The CDR3 nucleotides read TGTGCCAGCAGTTTTGAGAGCGGGAGGGTTTTAGATACGCAGTATTTT. It encodes CASSFESGRVLDTQYF. The J gene is TRBJ2-3, the V gene TRBV28, with 10 bases that match TRBD2. The germline V gene encodes CDR1 MDHEN and CDR2 SYDVKM. The junction had 8 bases not matched to a gene; V was cut back by 3 bases and J by 5 bases. The CDR3 is 16 amino acids.

The count of this clone is one. The rearrangement links TRBV9 to TRBJ2-1, with 9 bases that match TRBD2. V was pared by 0 bases and J by 4 bases, with 5 bases of the junction left unmatched. CDR1 and CDR2 (germline): SGDLS, YYNGEE. The CDR3 has 16 residues. CDR3 bases: TGTGCCAGCAGCGTAGTCCCTAGCGGGGATTACAATGAGCAGTTCTTC. Translation: CASSVVPSGDYNEQFF.

The chain has TRBV6-5 and TRBJ2-7, with D maybe TRBD1 (6 bases). Trimming shortened V by 6 bases and J by 2 bases, and 14 bases separated the two germline ends. This CDR3 is 14 amino acids long. Germline values: CDR1 MNHEY, CDR2 SVGAGI. The DNA of the CDR3 is TGTGCCAGCAGAAACAGGGAAGCCCCCTACGAGCAGTACTTC. This encodes CASRNREAPYEQYF.

This chain uses TRBV7-9 with TRBJ2-3; D not certain. This CDR3 has 11 residues. CDR1 is SEHNR, CDR2 FQNEAQ, per germline (reference sequence). V gave up 5 bases and J gave up 2 bases, with 2 bases separating them. CDR3 sequence: CASSATDTQYF. The CDR3 bases are TGTGCCAGCAGCGCCACAGATACGCAGTATTTT.

The chain couples TRBV5-1 to TRBJ1-2, with D perhaps TRBD1 (6 bases). The CDR3 covers 13 residues. In germline, CDR1 is SGHRS, CDR2 YFSETQ. Trimming removed 0 bases from V and 6 bases from J, with 9 bases in between. The CDR3 coding sequence is TGCGCCAGCAGCTTGGGGAACAGGGATGGCTACACCTTC. Protein sequence: CASSLGNRDGYTF. Complete variable domain (other parts from reference TRBV5-1 and TRBJ1-2): KAGVTQTPRYLIKTRGQQVTLSCSPISGHRSVSWYQQTPGQGLQFLFEYFSETQRNKGNFPGRFSGRQFSNSRSEMNVSTLELGDSALYLCASSLGNRDGYTFGSGTRLTVV.

The CDR3 nucleotides read TGTGCCAGCAGCTGGACCAACAGGGGGCCTGAGACCCAGTACTTC. It specifies CASSWTNRGPETQYF. The rearrangement links TRBV5-6 to TRBJ2-5; 9 bases match TRBD1. Germline CDR1 reads SGHDT; CDR2 reads YYEEEE. The CDR3 sequence is 15 residues long. J was trimmed by 5 bases and V by 3 bases; bases with no gene match: 8. Full variable domain (rest looked up from reference TRBV5-6 and TRBJ2-5): DAGVTQSPTHLIKTRGQQVTLRCSPKSGHDTVSWYQQALGQGPQFIFQYYEEEERQRGNFPDRFSGHQFPNYSSELNVNALLLGDSALYLCASSWTNRGPETQYFGPGTRLLVL.

The CDR3 loop is CASSSQGATNEKLFF. The CDR3, as DNA: TGCGCCAGCAGCTCACAGGGGGCAACTAATGAAAAACTGTTTTTT. The chain is built from TRBV5-1 and TRBJ1-4; TRBD1 matches at 8 bases. Germline loops: CDR1 SGHRS, CDR2 YFSETQ. The CDR3 is made up of 15 amino acids. V lost 3 bases to trimming and J lost 0 bases; unmatched junction nucleotides: 1.

This chain links TRBV27 with TRBJ2-3, with D maybe TRBD2 (5 bases). The germline CDR1 and CDR2 sequences are MNHEY and SMNVEV (reference sequence). Trimming pared 5 bases from V and 0 bases from J, leaving 12 bases between. This CDR3 contains 15 residues. The CDR3 loop reads CASSALATSTDTQYF. CDR3 DNA: TGTGCCAGCAGTGCCTTAGCGACTAGCACAGATACGCAGTATTTT.

The chain carries TRBV9 and TRBJ2-7, with TRBD2 identical over 15 bases. This CDR3 is 15 amino acids long. The V and J ends lost 9 bases and 0 bases, in that order; junction bases with no gene match: 4. Germline values: CDR1 SGDLS, CDR2 YYNGEE. The CDR3 bases are TGTGCCACCCCGGGACTAGCGGGAGGCTCCTACGAGCAGTACTTC. Its protein is CATPGLAGGSYEQYF.

The chain employs TRBV13 and TRBJ2-2; D may be TRBD2 (6 bases). CDR1 is PRHDT, CDR2 FYEKMQ, per germline (reference sequence). V lost 5 bases, J lost 0 bases, and 10 bases lay in between. The CDR3 consists of 15 residues. CDR3 region: CASSPGTANTGELFF. The CDR3 DNA reads TGTGCCAGCAGCCCGGGGACTGCGAACACCGGGGAGCTGTTTTTT.

The chain combines TRBV18 with TRBJ2-5; D is unclear. The length of the CDR3 is 11 residues. Trimming stripped 8 bases from V and 5 bases from J, with 9 bases between. In germline, CDR1 is KGHSH, CDR2 LQKENI. Here the CDR3 reads CASGSEETQYF. The CDR3 DNA follows: TGTGCCAGCGGTTCGGAGGAGACCCAGTACTTC.

This sequence joins TRBV18 and TRBJ2-5; 9 nucleotides match TRBD2. V was pared by 2 bases and J by 2 bases, with 6 bases of the junction left unmatched. The CDR3 runs 16 residues. CDR1 is KGHSH, CDR2 LQKENI, per germline. The CDR3 reads CASSPASGRTQETQYF. The CDR3 DNA follows: TGTGCCAGCTCACCAGCGAGCGGGAGGACACAAGAGACCCAGTACTTC.

V usage is TRBV4-1 and J usage is TRBJ1-2, with D unclear. Trimming took off 1 base at V and 4 bases at J, with 13 bases between the two ends. This CDR3 comprises 15 residues. Per the germline V gene, CDR1 is MGHRA and CDR2 is YSYEKL. CDR3 coding DNA: TGCGCCAGCAGCCAAGGAGGTGATCCGCTCTATGGCTACACCTTC. Translation: CASSQGGDPLYGYTF.

Only one count was recorded for this clone. This chain uses TRBV7-9 with TRBJ2-7, with D tentatively TRBD2 (5 bases). V gave up 4 bases and J gave up 5 bases, with 15 bases separating them. This CDR3 is built from 14 residues. Per germline, CDR1 SEHNR and CDR2 FQNEAQ (reference sequence). CDR3 amino acids: CASSSSPLADEQYF. CDR3 DNA: TGTGCCAGCAGCTCTTCGCCCCTAGCTGACGAGCAGTACTTC.

V usage is TRBV28 and J usage is TRBJ2-2; a weak D match, TRBD2 (6 bases). Germline V gene lookup returns CDR1 MDHEN and CDR2 SYDVKM. The CDR3 totals 15 residues. The germline V and J ends were trimmed by 6 bases and 6 bases, with 17 bases remaining between them. The CDR3 loop reads CASRPGLVPAGELFF. The CDR3 DNA reads TGTGCCAGCAGACCGGGACTCGTGCCCGCCGGGGAGCTGTTTTTT.

This sequence joins TRBV19 and TRBJ2-7, with 11 bases matching TRBD2. The CDR3 sequence is 14 residues long. The junction had 1 base not matched to a gene; V was cut back by 3 bases and J by 3 bases. The germline V gene encodes CDR1 LNHDA and CDR2 SQIVND (reference sequence). The CDR3 sequence is CASSMTSGNYEQYF. CDR3 nucleotides: TGTGCCAGTAGTATGACTAGCGGGAACTACGAGCAGTACTTC.